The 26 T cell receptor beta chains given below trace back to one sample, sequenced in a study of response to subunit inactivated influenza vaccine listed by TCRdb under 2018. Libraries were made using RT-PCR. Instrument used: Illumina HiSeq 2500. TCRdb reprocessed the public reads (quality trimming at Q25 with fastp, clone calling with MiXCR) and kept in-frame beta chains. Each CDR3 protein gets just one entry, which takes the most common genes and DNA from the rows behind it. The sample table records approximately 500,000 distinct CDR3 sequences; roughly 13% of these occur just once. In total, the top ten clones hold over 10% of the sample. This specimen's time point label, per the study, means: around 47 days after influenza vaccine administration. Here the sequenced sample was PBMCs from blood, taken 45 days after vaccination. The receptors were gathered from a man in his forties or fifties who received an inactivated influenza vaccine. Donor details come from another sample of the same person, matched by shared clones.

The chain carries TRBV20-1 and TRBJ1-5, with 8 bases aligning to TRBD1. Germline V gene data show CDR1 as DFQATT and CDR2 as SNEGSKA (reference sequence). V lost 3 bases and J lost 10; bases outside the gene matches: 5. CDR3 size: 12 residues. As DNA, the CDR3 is TGCAGTGCTAGTAACAGGGGGGAACCCCAGCATTTT. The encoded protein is CSASNRGEPQHF.

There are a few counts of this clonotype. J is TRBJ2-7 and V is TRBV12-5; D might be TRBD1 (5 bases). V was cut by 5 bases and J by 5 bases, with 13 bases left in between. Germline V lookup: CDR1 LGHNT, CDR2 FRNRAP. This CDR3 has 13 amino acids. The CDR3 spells CASGLTGFNEQYF. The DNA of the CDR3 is TGTGCTAGTGGTCTAACAGGTTTCAACGAGCAGTACTTC.

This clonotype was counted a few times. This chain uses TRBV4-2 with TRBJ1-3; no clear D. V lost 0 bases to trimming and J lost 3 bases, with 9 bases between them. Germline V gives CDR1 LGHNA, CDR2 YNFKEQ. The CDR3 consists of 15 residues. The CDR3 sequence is CASSQDGGNGNTIYF. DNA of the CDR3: TGTGCCAGCAGCCAAGACGGCGGTAATGGAAACACCATATATTTT.

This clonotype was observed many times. CDR3 DNA: TGTGCCACCAGCAGGTACGGAGGGAGCGGAGCTTACGAGCAGTACTTC. Protein product: CATSRYGGSGAYEQYF. The rearrangement links TRBV15 to TRBJ2-7; D is perhaps TRBD2 (6 bases). Trimming stripped 3 bases from V and 4 bases from J, with 19 bases between. The V gene's germline CDR1 is LNHNV and CDR2 YYDKDF (reference sequence). CDR3 size: 16 residues. Full variable domain (remainder filled in from reference TRBV15 and TRBJ2-7): DAMVIQNPRYQVTQFGKPVTLSCSQTLNHNVMYWYQQKSSQAPKLLFHYYDKDFNNEADTPDNFQSRRPNTSFCFLDIRSPGLGDTAMYLCATSRYGGSGAYEQYFGPGTRLTVT.

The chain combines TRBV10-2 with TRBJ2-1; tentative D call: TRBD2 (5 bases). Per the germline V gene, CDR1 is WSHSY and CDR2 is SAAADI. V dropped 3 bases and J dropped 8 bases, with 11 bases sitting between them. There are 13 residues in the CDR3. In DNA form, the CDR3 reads TGCGCCAGCAGTGACAGGAGGTATCATGAGCAGTTCTTC. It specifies CASSDRRYHEQFF.

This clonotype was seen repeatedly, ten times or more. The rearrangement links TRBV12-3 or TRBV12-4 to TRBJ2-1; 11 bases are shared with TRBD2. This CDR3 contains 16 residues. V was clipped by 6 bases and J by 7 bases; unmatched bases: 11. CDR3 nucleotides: TGTGCCAGCAGCAGTAATAGCGGGGGGGCCTTGAATGAGCAGTTCTTC. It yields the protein CASSSNSGGALNEQFF.

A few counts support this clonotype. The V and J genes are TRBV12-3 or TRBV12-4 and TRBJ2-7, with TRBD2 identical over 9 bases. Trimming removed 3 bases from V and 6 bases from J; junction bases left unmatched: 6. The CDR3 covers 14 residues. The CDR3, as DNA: TGTGCCAGCAGTTTGTCTACGCGGGGGGGCGAGCAGTACTTC. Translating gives CASSLSTRGGEQYF.

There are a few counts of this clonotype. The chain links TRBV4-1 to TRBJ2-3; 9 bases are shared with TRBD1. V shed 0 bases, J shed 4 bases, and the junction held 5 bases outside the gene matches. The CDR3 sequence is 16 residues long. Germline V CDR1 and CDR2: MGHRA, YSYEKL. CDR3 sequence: CASSQEGGTGPDTQYF. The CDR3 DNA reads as TGCGCCAGCAGCCAAGAGGGGGGGACAGGGCCAGATACGCAGTATTTT.

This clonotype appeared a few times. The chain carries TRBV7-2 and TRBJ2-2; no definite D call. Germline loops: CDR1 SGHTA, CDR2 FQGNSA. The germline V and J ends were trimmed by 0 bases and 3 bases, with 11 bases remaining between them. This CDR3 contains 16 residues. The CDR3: CASSLAGGVDTGELFF. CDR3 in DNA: TGTGCCAGCAGCTTAGCCGGTGGTGTTGACACCGGGGAGCTGTTTTTT.

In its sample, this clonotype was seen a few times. CDR3 in DNA: TGCAGTGCTAGAGATTGGGGAGCCGGATACGAGCAGTACTTC. This gives the protein CSARDWGAGYEQYF. The J gene is TRBJ2-7, the V gene TRBV20-1; the D gene is possibly TRBD2 (5 bases). CDR3 length equals 14 residues. V was trimmed by 0 bases and J by 4 bases, leaving 13 bases between them. Looked up from germline, CDR1 is DFQATT and CDR2 is SNEGSKA (reference sequence).

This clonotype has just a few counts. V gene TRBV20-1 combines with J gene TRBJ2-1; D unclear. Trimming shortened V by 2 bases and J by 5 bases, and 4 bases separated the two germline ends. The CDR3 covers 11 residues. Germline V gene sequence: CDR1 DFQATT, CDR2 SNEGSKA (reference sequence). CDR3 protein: CSARSDNEQFF. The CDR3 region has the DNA TGCAGTGCTAGATCGGACAATGAGCAGTTCTTC.

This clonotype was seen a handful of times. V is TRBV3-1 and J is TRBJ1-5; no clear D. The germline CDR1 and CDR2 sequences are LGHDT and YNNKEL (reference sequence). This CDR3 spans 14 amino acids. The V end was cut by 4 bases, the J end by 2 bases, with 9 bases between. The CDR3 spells CASSRETGNQPQHF. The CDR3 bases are TGTGCCAGCAGCCGAGAAACAGGCAATCAGCCCCAGCATTTT.

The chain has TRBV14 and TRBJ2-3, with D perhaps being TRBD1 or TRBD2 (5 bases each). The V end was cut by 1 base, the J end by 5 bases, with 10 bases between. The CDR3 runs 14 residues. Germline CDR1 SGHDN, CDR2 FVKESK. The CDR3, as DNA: TGTGCCAGCAGCCAAGCGTCGGGGCAAGATACGCAGTATTTT. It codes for CASSQASGQDTQYF.

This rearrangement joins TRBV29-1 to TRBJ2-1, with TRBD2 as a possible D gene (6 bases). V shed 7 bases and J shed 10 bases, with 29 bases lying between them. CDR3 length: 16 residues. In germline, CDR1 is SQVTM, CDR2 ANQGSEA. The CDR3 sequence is CSAPEGGRWGEGEQFF. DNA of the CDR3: TGCAGCGCCCCGGAGGGTGGCCGGTGGGGGGAAGGGGAGCAGTTCTTC.

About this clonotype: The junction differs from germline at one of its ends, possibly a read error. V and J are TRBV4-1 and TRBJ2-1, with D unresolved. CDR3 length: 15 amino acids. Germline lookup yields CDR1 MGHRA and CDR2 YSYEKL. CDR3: CACSPTQSRYNEQFF. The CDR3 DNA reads TGCGCCTGCAGTCCGACCCAATCCCGATACAATGAGCAGTTCTTC.

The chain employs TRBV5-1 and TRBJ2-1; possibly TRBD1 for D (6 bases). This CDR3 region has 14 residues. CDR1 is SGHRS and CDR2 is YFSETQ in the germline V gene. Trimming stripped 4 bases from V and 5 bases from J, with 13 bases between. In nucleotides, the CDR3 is TGCGCCAGCAGCAGCGGACAGAGCAACAATGAGCAGTTCTTC. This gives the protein CASSSGQSNNEQFF.

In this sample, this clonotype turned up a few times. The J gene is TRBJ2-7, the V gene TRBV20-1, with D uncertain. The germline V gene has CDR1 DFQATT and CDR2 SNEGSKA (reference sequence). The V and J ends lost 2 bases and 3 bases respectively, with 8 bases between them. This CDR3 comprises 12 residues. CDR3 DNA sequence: TGCAGTGCTAGATGGATAAGCTACGAGCAGTACTTC. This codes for CSARWISYEQYF.

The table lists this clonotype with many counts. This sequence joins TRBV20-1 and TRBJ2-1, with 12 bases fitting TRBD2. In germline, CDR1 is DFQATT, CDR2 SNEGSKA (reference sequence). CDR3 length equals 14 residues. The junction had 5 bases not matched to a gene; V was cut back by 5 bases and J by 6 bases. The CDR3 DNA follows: TGCAGTGCTTCCGGACTAGCGGGGACCAATGAGCAGTTCTTC. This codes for CSASGLAGTNEQFF.

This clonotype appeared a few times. Written as DNA, the CDR3 is TGCGCCAGCAGCTTGGACGTGACTAGCGGGGGCCCCGGGTATTTT. It codes for CASSLDVTSGGPGYF. The chain has TRBV5-1 and TRBJ2-3; 12 bases are shared with TRBD2. The CDR3 runs 15 residues. J lost 14 bases, V lost 0 bases, and 10 bases had no gene match. CDR1 and CDR2 from the germline V gene are SGHRS and YFSETQ.

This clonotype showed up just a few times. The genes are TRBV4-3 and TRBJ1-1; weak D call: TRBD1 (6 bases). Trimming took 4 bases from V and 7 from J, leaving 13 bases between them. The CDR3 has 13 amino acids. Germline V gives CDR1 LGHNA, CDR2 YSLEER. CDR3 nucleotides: TGCGCCAGCAGCCGCAAACAGGGTTATGAAGCTTTCTTT. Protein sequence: CASSRKQGYEAFF.

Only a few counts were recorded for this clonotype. CDR3 sequence: CASTATGPLEKLFF. CDR3 DNA sequence: TGTGCCAGCACCGCGACGGGCCCACTCGAAAAACTGTTTTTT. The chain has TRBV4-2 and TRBJ1-4; D is undetermined. The CDR3 sequence is 14 residues long. Germline V gene sequence: CDR1 LGHNA, CDR2 YNFKEQ. V was pared by 7 bases and J by 8 bases, with 17 bases between.

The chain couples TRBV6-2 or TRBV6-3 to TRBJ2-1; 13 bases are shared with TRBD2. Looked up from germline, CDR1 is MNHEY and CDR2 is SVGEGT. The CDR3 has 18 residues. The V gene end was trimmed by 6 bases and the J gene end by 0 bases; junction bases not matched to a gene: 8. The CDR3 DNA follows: TGTGCCAGCAGCAAACTAGCGGGAGGGACGAGCTCCTACAATGAGCAGTTCTTC. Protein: CASSKLAGGTSSYNEQFF.

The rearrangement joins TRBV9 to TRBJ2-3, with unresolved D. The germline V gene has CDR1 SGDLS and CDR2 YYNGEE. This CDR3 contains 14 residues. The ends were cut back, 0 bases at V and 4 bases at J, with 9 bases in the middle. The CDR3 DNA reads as TGTGCCAGCAGCGTAGTGGCTCACTCAGATACGCAGTATTTT. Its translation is CASSVVAHSDTQYF. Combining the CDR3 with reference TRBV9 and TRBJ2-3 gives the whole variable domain DSGVTQTPKHLITATGQRVTLRCSPRSGDLSVYWYQQSLDQGLQFLIQYYNGEERAKGNILERFSAQQFPDLHSELNLSSLELGDSALYFCASSVVAHSDTQYFGPGTRLTVL.

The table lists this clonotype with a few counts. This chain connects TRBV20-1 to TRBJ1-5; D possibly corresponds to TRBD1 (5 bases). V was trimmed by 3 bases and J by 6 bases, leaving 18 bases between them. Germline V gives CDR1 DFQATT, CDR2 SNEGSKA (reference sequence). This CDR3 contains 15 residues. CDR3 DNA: TGCAGTGCTAGTCCATGGGTAGGGGTAGGTCAGCCCCAGCATTTT. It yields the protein CSASPWVGVGQPQHF.

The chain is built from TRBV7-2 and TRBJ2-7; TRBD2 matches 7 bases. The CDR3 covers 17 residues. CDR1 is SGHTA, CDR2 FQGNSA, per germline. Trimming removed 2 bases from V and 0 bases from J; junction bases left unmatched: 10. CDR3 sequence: CASSLFSWREYSYEQYF. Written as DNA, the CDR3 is TGTGCCAGCAGCTTATTTTCGTGGCGGGAGTACTCCTACGAGCAGTACTTC.

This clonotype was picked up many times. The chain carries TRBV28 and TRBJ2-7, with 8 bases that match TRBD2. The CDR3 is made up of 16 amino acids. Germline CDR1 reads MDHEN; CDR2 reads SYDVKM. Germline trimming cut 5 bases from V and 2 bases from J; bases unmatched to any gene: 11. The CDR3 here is CASSRSAGGTTYEQYF. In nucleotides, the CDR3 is TGTGCCAGCAGTCGCTCGGCGGGAGGCACCACCTACGAGCAGTACTTC. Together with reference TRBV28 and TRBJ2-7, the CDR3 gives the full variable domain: DVKVTQSSRYLVKRTGEKVFLECVQDMDHENMFWYRQDPGLGLRLIYFSYDVKMKEKGDIPEGYSVSREKKERFSLILESASTNQTSMYLCASSRSAGGTTYEQYFGPGTRLTVT.